These 24 T cell receptor beta chains originate from one sample sequenced in a study of blood T cell repertoires in COVID-19. Profiled with immunoSEQ multiplex PCR; TCRdb holds only in-frame clones, not every one. Of about 67,000 clones in the sample, around 85% were seen once. The sample comprised peripheral blood. The receptors were gathered from an elderly woman with acute or convalescent COVID-19.

The chain recombines TRBV27 with TRBJ2-7; TRBD2 aligns across 9 bases. Unmatched junction bases numbered 14, after V lost 5 bases and J lost 0 bases. The V gene's germline CDR1 is MNHEY and CDR2 SMNVEV (reference sequence). The CDR3 runs to 18 residues. The CDR3 region has the DNA TGTGCCAGCAGTCGACAGGTACTAGCGGGCGGTTTCTCCTACGAGCAGTACTTC. Amino acid sequence: CASSRQVLAGGFSYEQYF.

This clone was observed once. J is TRBJ2-3 and V is TRBV4-2; TRBD2 agrees at 8 bases. The CDR3 length is 17 residues. The germline gives CDR1 LGHNA, CDR2 YNFKEQ. V shed 3 bases and J 4 bases; nucleotides not matched to a gene: 12. CDR3 sequence: CASSHTVDSGGADTQYF. CDR3 bases: TGTGCCAGCAGCCACACCGTTGACAGCGGGGGCGCAGATACGCAGTATTTT.

This chain's CDR3 is CASSLGTGNIADTQYF. CDR3 nucleotide sequence: TGCGCCAGCAGCTTGGGGACAGGGAATATTGCAGATACGCAGTATTTT. This rearrangement joins TRBV5-1 to TRBJ2-3, with 8 bases identical to TRBD1. Germline assignment: CDR1 SGHRS and CDR2 YFSETQ. This CDR3 is 16 amino acids long. The ends lost 0 bases at V and 4 bases at J; junction bases unmatched: 7. The full variable domain, rest sourced from reference TRBV5-1 and TRBJ2-3, is KAGVTQTPRYLIKTRGQQVTLSCSPISGHRSVSWYQQTPGQGLQFLFEYFSETQRNKGNFPGRFSGRQFSNSRSEMNVSTLELGDSALYLCASSLGTGNIADTQYFGPGTRLTVL.

V is TRBV4-1 and J is TRBJ1-2, with D unresolved. Trimming shortened V by 4 bases and J by 4 bases, and 13 bases separated the two germline ends. Germline V lookup: CDR1 MGHRA, CDR2 YSYEKL. The CDR3 has 14 residues. CDR3 sequence: CASSPLPRSYGYTF. The DNA for the CDR3 is TGCGCCAGCAGCCCACTTCCCCGGAGCTATGGCTACACCTTC.

V usage is TRBV6-2 or TRBV6-3 and J usage is TRBJ2-7, with no clear D. Germline-derived CDR1 and CDR2 are MNHEY and SVGEGT. Trimming stripped 1 base from V and 4 bases from J, with 5 bases between. CDR3 length: 12 amino acids. CDR3 in DNA: TGTGCCAGCAGTTACTTCGCGTACGAGCAGTACTTC. It encodes CASSYFAYEQYF.

This chain links TRBV29-1 with TRBJ2-3; TRBD2 aligns across 8 bases. The CDR3 is 16 amino acids. The germline V gene encodes CDR1 SQVTM and CDR2 ANQGSEA. The junction had 13 bases not matched to a gene; V was cut back by 7 bases and J by 1 base. CDR3 in amino acids: CSGMRSTGGGTDTQYF. CDR3 DNA: TGCAGCGGTATGCGCTCTACGGGGGGGGGCACAGATACGCAGTATTTT.

This clone has a handful of counts. The chain joins TRBV20-1 to TRBJ2-7; no clear D gene. Germline lookup yields CDR1 DFQATT and CDR2 SNEGSKA (reference sequence). V shed 7 bases and J shed 3 bases, with 10 bases lying between them. The CDR3 is 11 amino acids. CDR3 DNA sequence: TGCAGTGGAACCACCGGCTACGAGCAGTACTTC. It codes for CSGTTGYEQYF.

The rearrangement links TRBV15 to TRBJ2-6, with a weak D call TRBD2 (5 bases). The length of the CDR3 is 20 residues. CDR1 is LNHNV, CDR2 YYDKDF, per germline (reference sequence). Trimming stripped 3 bases from V and 0 bases from J, with 21 bases between. The chain's CDR3 is CATSSAEAALRLSGANVLTF. CDR3 DNA: TGTGCCACCAGCAGCGCGGAGGCGGCTCTAAGACTCTCTGGGGCCAACGTCCTGACTTTC. Full variable domain (outside the CDR3, taken from reference TRBV15 and TRBJ2-6): DAMVIQNPRYQVTQFGKPVTLSCSQTLNHNVMYWYQQKSSQAPKLLFHYYDKDFNNEADTPDNFQSRRPNTSFCFLDIRSPGLGDTAMYLCATSSAEAALRLSGANVLTFGAGSRLTVL.

The chain joins TRBV18 to TRBJ1-4, with D unresolved. Germline V gives CDR1 KGHSH, CDR2 LQKENI. The length of the CDR3 is 13 residues. Trimming took 2 bases from V and 8 from J, leaving 9 bases between them. CDR3 amino acids: CASSPSTDEKLFF. The CDR3 DNA reads as TGTGCCAGCTCACCAAGCACAGACGAAAAACTGTTTTTT. The whole variable domain, filled in from reference TRBV18 and TRBJ1-4, reads NAGVMQNPRHLVRRRGQEARLRCSPMKGHSHVYWYRQLPEEGLKFMVYLQKENIIDESGMPKERFSAEFPKEGPSILRIQQVVRGDSAAYFCASSPSTDEKLFFGSGTQLSVL.

V usage is TRBV2 and J usage is TRBJ2-7; 7 positions agree with TRBD1. Per germline, CDR1 SNHLY and CDR2 FYNNEI. The CDR3 loop spans 13 amino acids. The trim removed 5 bases at V and 5 bases at J, leaving 6 bases unmatched. Here the CDR3 reads CASSPTGQHEQYF. CDR3 nucleotide sequence: TGTGCCAGCAGTCCGACAGGGCAGCACGAGCAGTACTTC.

The rearrangement joins TRBV4-1 to TRBJ1-2; 7 bases agree with TRBD1. CDR3 length equals 15 residues. Germline-derived CDR1 and CDR2 are MGHRA and YSYEKL. The J segment lost 4 bases and the V segment lost 1 base, leaving 6 bases of the junction unmatched. The chain's CDR3 is CASSQVIGGIYGYTF. DNA of the CDR3: TGCGCCAGCAGCCAAGTTATAGGGGGCATCTATGGCTACACCTTC.

This clone has a handful of counts. The chain is built from TRBV4-2 and TRBJ2-3; tentatively, D is TRBD2 (6 bases). Trimming shortened V by 0 bases and J by 3 bases, and 16 bases separated the two germline ends. CDR3 length equals 17 residues. Germline CDR1 LGHNA, CDR2 YNFKEQ. CDR3 DNA: TGTGCCAGCAGCCAAGATTCGTCACTAGCAATAACAGATACGCAGTATTTT. Its protein product is CASSQDSSLAITDTQYF.

The genes are TRBV28 and TRBJ1-4; D is perhaps TRBD1 (5 bases). CDR3 length: 13 amino acids. Trimming pared 2 bases from V and 8 bases from J, leaving 9 bases between. The germline V gene encodes CDR1 MDHEN and CDR2 SYDVKM. The CDR3: CASSLQGPEKLFF. CDR3 DNA sequence: TGTGCCAGCAGTTTACAGGGCCCAGAAAAACTGTTTTTT.

The chain joins TRBV10-2 to TRBJ1-3; the D gene is possibly TRBD1 (6 bases). CDR3 length: 13 residues. Germline-derived CDR1 and CDR2 are WSHSY and SAAADI. Trimming took 2 bases from V and 8 from J, leaving 10 bases between them. The CDR3 DNA is TGCGCCAGCAGTGAGACAGGGAGTTACACCATATATTTT. It translates to CASSETGSYTIYF.

The chain is built from TRBV3-1 (or the pseudogene TRBV3-2) and TRBJ2-2, with 7 bases fitting TRBD2. The CDR3 consists of 15 residues. Germline CDR1 and CDR2: LGHDT and YNNKEL (reference sequence). V lost 5 bases, J lost 1 base, and 4 bases stayed unmatched. The CDR3 DNA reads as TGTGCCAGCAGCTACCGGGGGGTGAACACCGGGGAGCTGTTTTTT. Translating gives CASSYRGVNTGELFF.

The gene calls are TRBV3-1 (or the pseudogene TRBV3-2) and TRBJ2-1; D may be TRBD2 (7 bases). The germline gives CDR1 LGHDT, CDR2 YNNKEL (reference sequence). Trimming removed 0 bases at V and 4 bases at J, with 13 bases between. This CDR3 has 16 amino acids. CDR3 amino acids: CASSQEGGGRYNEQFF. The CDR3 coding sequence is TGTGCCAGCAGCCAAGAAGGGGGGGGCCGATACAATGAGCAGTTCTTC.

The chain joins TRBV3-1 (or the pseudogene TRBV3-2) to TRBJ1-1; D possibly corresponds to TRBD1 (6 bases). V was shortened by 4 bases and J by 2 bases, with 17 bases between the two germline ends. There are 16 residues in the CDR3. Germline-derived CDR1 and CDR2 are LGHDT and YNNKEL (reference sequence). The CDR3 DNA sequence: TGTGCCAGCAGCCCCCCTTTCCTGGGGGCCAACACTGAAGCTTTCTTT. Translating it yields CASSPPFLGANTEAFF.

This sequence joins TRBV3-1 (or the pseudogene TRBV3-2) and TRBJ2-7; TRBD2 matches at 7 bases. This CDR3 region has 16 residues. Trimming removed 1 base from V and 2 bases from J; junction bases left unmatched: 8. Germline loops: CDR1 LGHDT, CDR2 YNNKEL (reference sequence). The CDR3 DNA follows: TGTGCCAGCAGCCAAGTTGGTCGCGGGAGCCCCTACGAGCAGTACTTC. This translates into CASSQVGRGSPYEQYF.

The rearrangement uses TRBV5-1 and TRBJ2-7, with TRBD1 matching over 11 bases. Germline values: CDR1 SGHRS, CDR2 YFSETQ. After removal of 2 bases from V and 7 bases from J, the junction contained 5 bases not matched to a gene. The CDR3 is 14 amino acids. The CDR3 protein is CASSFGTGGVEQYF. The CDR3 DNA sequence: TGCGCCAGCAGCTTCGGGACAGGGGGGGTTGAGCAGTACTTC.

J is TRBJ2-1 and V is TRBV21-1; no DNA check was done on the table's D call, TRBD2. TRBV21-1 is given as a pseudogene. The CDR3 is 15 amino acids. The CDR3 sequence is CASSNWTSEYNEQFF. The CDR3 nucleotides read TGTGCCAGCAGCAACTGGACTAGCGAATACAATGAGCAGTTCTTC.

This chain connects TRBV18 to TRBJ1-3; D is perhaps TRBD1 (6 bases). The CDR3 consists of 15 residues. V was pared by 6 bases and J by 0 bases, with 12 bases between. Germline CDR1 KGHSH, CDR2 LQKENI. The CDR3 sequence: CASSPGASSGNTIYF. CDR3 sequence (DNA): TGTGCCAGCTCCCCAGGGGCCAGCTCTGGAAACACCATATATTTT.

The V call is TRBV21-1, the J call TRBJ2-2; no DNA check was done on the table's D call, TRBD2. TRBV21-1 is a pseudogene locus. The CDR3 length is 17 residues. CDR3 nucleotide sequence: TGTGCCAGCAGCAACGCTAGCGGGGGATGGTTCACCGGGGAGCTGTTTTTT. It translates to CASSNASGGWFTGELFF.

The V gene is TRBV4-2, the J gene TRBJ1-2; no clear D gene. CDR3 length: 16 amino acids. The germline V gene has CDR1 LGHNA and CDR2 YNFKEQ. V gave up 0 bases and J gave up 4 bases, with 15 bases separating them. DNA for the CDR3: TGTGCCAGCAGCCAAGATCGGCAGTCGGGTCCCTATGGCTACACCTTC. Its translation is CASSQDRQSGPYGYTF.

This chain uses TRBV5-1 with TRBJ2-3; possible D gene TRBD2, 6 bases. Deletions cut 0 bases from V and 7 bases from J, with 24 bases between. Per the germline V gene, CDR1 is SGHRS and CDR2 is YFSETQ. The CDR3 loop spans 18 amino acids. The CDR3 DNA reads TGCGCCAGCAGCTTGGCCTTGATTCAGGGACTCTTCTGGCATACGCAGTATTTT. It yields the protein CASSLALIQGLFWHTQYF. Based on the CDR3 plus reference TRBV5-1 and TRBJ2-3, the full variable domain is KAGVTQTPRYLIKTRGQQVTLSCSPISGHRSVSWYQQTPGQGLQFLFEYFSETQRNKGNFPGRFSGRQFSNSRSEMNVSTLELGDSALYLCASSLALIQGLFWHTQYFGPGTRLTVL.